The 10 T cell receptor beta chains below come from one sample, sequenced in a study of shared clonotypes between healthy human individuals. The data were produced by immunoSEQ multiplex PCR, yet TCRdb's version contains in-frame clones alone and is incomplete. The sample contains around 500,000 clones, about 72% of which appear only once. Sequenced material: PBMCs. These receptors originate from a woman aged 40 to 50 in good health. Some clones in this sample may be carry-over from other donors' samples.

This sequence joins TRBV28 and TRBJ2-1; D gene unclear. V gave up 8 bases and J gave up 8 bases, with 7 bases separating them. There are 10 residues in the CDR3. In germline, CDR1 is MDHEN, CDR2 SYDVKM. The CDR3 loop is CASGSYEQFF. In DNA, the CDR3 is TGTGCCAGCGGCTCCTATGAGCAGTTCTTC.

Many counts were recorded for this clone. The CDR3 spells CASSLVGGNGYTF. Here the CDR3 DNA reads TGTGCCAGCAGTTTAGTGGGGGGAAATGGCTACACCTTC. The chain carries TRBV28 and TRBJ1-2, with a tentative D call TRBD1 (5 bases). The germline CDR1 and CDR2 sequences are MDHEN and SYDVKM. V was cut by 2 bases and J by 6 bases, with 10 bases left in between. The CDR3 is made up of 13 amino acids.

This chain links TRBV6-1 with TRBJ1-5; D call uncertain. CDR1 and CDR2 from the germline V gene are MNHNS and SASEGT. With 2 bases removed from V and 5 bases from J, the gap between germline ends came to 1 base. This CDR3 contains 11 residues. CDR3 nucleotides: TGTGCCAGCAGTGAATATCAGCCCCAGCATTTT. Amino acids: CASSEYQPQHF.

The CDR3 coding sequence is TGTGCCAGCAGCCTCCTCGGGTTGGGGCTCTCTAGCACAGATACGCAGTATTTT. Its protein product is CASSLLGLGLSSTDTQYF. V usage is TRBV7-3 and J usage is TRBJ2-3; possibly TRBD1 for D (5 bases). V lost 5 bases and J 0 bases, leaving 21 bases between the germline ends. Germline assignment: CDR1 SGHTA and CDR2 FQGTGA. This CDR3 region has 18 residues.

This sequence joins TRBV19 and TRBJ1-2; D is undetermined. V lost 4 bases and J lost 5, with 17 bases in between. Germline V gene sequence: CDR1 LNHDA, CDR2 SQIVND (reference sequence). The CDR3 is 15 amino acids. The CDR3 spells CASSTAGSSGYGYTF. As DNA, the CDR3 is TGTGCCAGTAGTACAGCGGGGTCCTCGGGGTATGGCTACACCTTC.

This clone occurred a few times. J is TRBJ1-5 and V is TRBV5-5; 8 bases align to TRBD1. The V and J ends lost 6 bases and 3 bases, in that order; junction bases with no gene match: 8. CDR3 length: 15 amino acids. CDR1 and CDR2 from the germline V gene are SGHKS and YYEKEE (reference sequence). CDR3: CASTVTGAYNQPQHF. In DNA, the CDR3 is TGTGCCAGCACCGTGACAGGGGCGTACAATCAGCCCCAGCATTTT.

The CDR3: CASSQNMGPYHTGELFF. For the CDR3, the DNA is TGTGCCAGCAGCCAAAATATGGGACCCTATCACACCGGGGAGCTGTTTTTT. The chain couples TRBV27 to TRBJ2-2; D is possibly TRBD1 or TRBD2 (5 bases each). The CDR3 loop spans 17 amino acids. Germline assignment: CDR1 MNHEY and CDR2 SMNVEV (reference sequence). Trimming pared 6 bases from V and 3 bases from J, leaving 20 bases between.

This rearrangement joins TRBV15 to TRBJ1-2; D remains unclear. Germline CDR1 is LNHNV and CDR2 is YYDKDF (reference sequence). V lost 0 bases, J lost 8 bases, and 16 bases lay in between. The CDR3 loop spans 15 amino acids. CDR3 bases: TGTGCCACCAGCAGAGAAGGAGGACCAGTTGAGGGCTACACCTTC. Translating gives CATSREGGPVEGYTF. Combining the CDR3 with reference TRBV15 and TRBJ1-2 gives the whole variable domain DAMVIQNPRYQVTQFGKPVTLSCSQTLNHNVMYWYQQKSSQAPKLLFHYYDKDFNNEADTPDNFQSRRPNTSFCFLDIRSPGLGDTAMYLCATSREGGPVEGYTFGSGTRLTVV.

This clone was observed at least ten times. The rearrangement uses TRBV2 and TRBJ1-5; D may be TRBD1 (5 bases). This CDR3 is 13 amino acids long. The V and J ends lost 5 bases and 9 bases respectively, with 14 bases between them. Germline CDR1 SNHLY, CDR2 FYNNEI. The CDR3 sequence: CASSPGTELPQHF. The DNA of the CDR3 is TGTGCCAGCAGTCCCGGGACCGAATTGCCCCAGCATTTT. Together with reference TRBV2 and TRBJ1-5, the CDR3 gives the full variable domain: EPEVTQTPSHQVTQMGQEVILRCVPISNHLYFYWYRQILGQKVEFLVSFYNNEISEKSEIFDDQFSVERPDGSNFTLKIRSTKLEDSAMYFCASSPGTELPQHFGDGTRLSIL.

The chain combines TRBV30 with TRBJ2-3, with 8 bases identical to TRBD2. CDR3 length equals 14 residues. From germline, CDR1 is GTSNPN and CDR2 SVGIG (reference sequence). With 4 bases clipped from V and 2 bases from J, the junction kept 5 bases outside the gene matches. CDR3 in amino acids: CAWMGGRNTDTQYF. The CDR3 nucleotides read TGTGCCTGGATGGGCGGGAGGAACACAGATACGCAGTATTTT.